Following are 11 T cell receptor beta chains from one sample sequenced in a study of T cells in localized non-small cell lung cancer. The data were produced by immunoSEQ multiplex PCR, yet TCRdb's version contains in-frame clones alone and is incomplete. The table shows approximately 16,000 clones, with around 83% occurring only once. Source: peripheral blood, taken before any cancer treatment. These receptor sequences come from a female donor aged 60 or older with stage I squamous cell lung carcinoma.

J is TRBJ2-7 and V is TRBV27, with D tentatively TRBD1 (6 bases). The V end was cut by 1 base, the J end by 5 bases, with 15 bases between. CDR3 length: 15 amino acids. CDR1 and CDR2 from the germline V gene are MNHEY and SMNVEV (reference sequence). The DNA for the CDR3 is TGTGCCAGCAGTTTATTCCGGACAGCCTACCACGAGCAGTACTTC. As protein: CASSLFRTAYHEQYF.

The CDR3 spells CASSPDEDREGYYEQYF. The CDR3 DNA is TGCGCCAGCAGTCCCGACGAGGACAGGGAAGGGTACTACGAGCAGTACTTC. The chain recombines TRBV23-1 with TRBJ2-7; TRBD1 matches at 8 bases. TRBV23-1 is an ORF, and what it does is uncertain. With 4 bases clipped from V and 3 bases from J, the junction kept 14 bases outside the gene matches. There are 17 residues in the CDR3.

The chain joins TRBV27 to TRBJ1-3; 11 nucleotides agree with TRBD1. There are 17 residues in the CDR3. The V segment lost 2 bases and the J segment 5 bases; nucleotides outside the gene matches: 8. Germline CDR1 and CDR2: MNHEY and SMNVEV (reference sequence). The CDR3 sequence is CASSLRSGTGGRNTIYF. The CDR3 coding sequence is TGTGCCAGCAGTTTAAGGTCCGGGACAGGGGGAAGAAACACCATATATTTT.

This chain uses TRBV15 with TRBJ2-3, with 9 bases matching TRBD2. This CDR3 spans 16 amino acids. The germline V gene encodes CDR1 LNHNV and CDR2 YYDKDF (reference sequence). V lost 3 bases, J lost 2 bases, and 6 bases stayed unmatched. CDR3: CATSSRLAEDTDTQYF. CDR3 DNA: TGTGCCACCAGCAGTCGACTAGCGGAGGACACAGATACGCAGTATTTT. Supplemented by reference TRBV15 and TRBJ2-3, the full variable domain reads DAMVIQNPRYQVTQFGKPVTLSCSQTLNHNVMYWYQQKSSQAPKLLFHYYDKDFNNEADTPDNFQSRRPNTSFCFLDIRSPGLGDTAMYLCATSSRLAEDTDTQYFGPGTRLTVL.

The chain recombines TRBV27 with TRBJ2-2, with D maybe TRBD1 (5 bases). In germline, CDR1 is MNHEY, CDR2 SMNVEV (reference sequence). The CDR3 extends over 15 amino acids. Between the trimmed V and J ends, which lost 4 bases and 4 bases, there was a span of 13 bases. CDR3 nucleotide sequence: TGTGCCAGCAGTTCACTTTGGCAGGGCACCGGGGAGCTGTTTTTT. Its translation is CASSSLWQGTGELFF.

The chain combines TRBV5-1 with TRBJ2-2; D is undetermined. The CDR3 has 15 residues. Trimming cost V 5 bases and J 1 base, with 12 bases left between them. CDR1 and CDR2 from the germline V gene are SGHRS and YFSETQ. CDR3 sequence (DNA): TGCGCCAGCAGATATAGGGCAGGGAACACCGGGGAGCTGTTTTTT. Translated, it gives CASRYRAGNTGELFF.

The chain has TRBV6-5 and TRBJ1-1; D is unresolved. The CDR3 spans 14 residues. V was trimmed by 7 bases and J by 1 base, leaving 13 bases between them. Per the germline V gene, CDR1 is MNHEY and CDR2 is SVGAGI. In nucleotides, the CDR3 is TGTGCCAGCACCCCGGGAAGGGCGAACACTGAAGCTTTCTTT. Encoded protein: CASTPGRANTEAFF.

The chain has TRBV6-5 and TRBJ1-6, with a possible D match to TRBD1 (6 bases). Trimming shortened V by 10 bases and J by 4 bases, and 17 bases separated the two germline ends. Germline loops: CDR1 MNHEY, CDR2 SVGAGI. There are 15 residues in the CDR3. The DNA for the CDR3 is TGTGCCACCCTCGGGGGCTCTTTATATAATTCACCCCTCCACTTT. It yields the protein CATLGGSLYNSPLHF.

The V gene is TRBV6-5, the J gene TRBJ1-2; D remains unclear. The V end was cut by 5 bases, the J end by 6 bases, with 16 bases between. Germline CDR1 and CDR2: MNHEY and SVGAGI. The CDR3 contains 14 residues. The CDR3 DNA reads as TGTGCCAGCAGTGAACTTACGGGGAACCATGGCTACACCTTC. Protein sequence: CASSELTGNHGYTF.

This clone was found a few times. The chain couples TRBV4-3 to TRBJ2-7, with 9 bases matching TRBD1. This CDR3 has 16 amino acids. V dropped 1 base and J dropped 6; count of bases not matched to a gene: 10. Germline V gene sequence: CDR1 LGHNA, CDR2 YSLEER. The CDR3 here is CASSQGIWDRVIEQYF. The CDR3 nucleotides are TGCGCCAGCAGCCAAGGAATCTGGGACAGGGTGATCGAGCAGTACTTC.

This sequence joins TRBV2 and TRBJ2-4; 14 nucleotides agree with TRBD2. CDR3 length: 16 residues. Per germline, CDR1 SNHLY and CDR2 FYNNEI. V dropped 8 bases and J dropped 0; count of bases not matched to a gene: 3. The CDR3 spells CASGLAGGLAKNIQYF. Written as DNA, the CDR3 is TGTGCCAGCGGACTAGCGGGAGGCCTAGCCAAAAACATTCAGTACTTC. The variable domain in full, with the rest retrieved from reference TRBV2 and TRBJ2-4, is EPEVTQTPSHQVTQMGQEVILRCVPISNHLYFYWYRQILGQKVEFLVSFYNNEISEKSEIFDDQFSVERPDGSNFTLKIRSTKLEDSAMYFCASGLAGGLAKNIQYFGAGTRLSVL.